This TCR beta chain emerged from a study of T cells in Graves' hyperthyroidism and ophthalmopathy (dated by TCRdb to between 2018 and 2020). Context from the whole study: Peripheral blood was collected at initial diagnosis, before any treatment. TCR Vbeta CDR3 sequencing of 130 to 150 peripheral blood samples (over 40 ophthalmopathy, 75 hyperthyroidism and some 17 progressor patients) is reported in the paper. After blood sampling, hyperthyroidism patients were treated with methimazole at a starting dose of 30 mg daily, and ophthalmopathy patients were treated with high-dose intravenous methylprednisolone. Whether ophthalmopathy could be predicted prospectively was tested in an independent validation cohort made up of roughly 20 hyperthyroidism patients plus 17 patients who later progressed to ophthalmopathy. In more than 5 Graves' hyperthyroidism patients, the study also compared T-cell repertoires from thyroid tissue with T-cell repertoires from blood. To identify distinguishing TCR V-J signatures, a discovery cohort of about 95 patients was used, comprising some 45 with Graves' ophthalmopathy and around 57 with stable Graves' hyperthyroidism. For training and testing, the approximately 97 patients in the discovery cohort were randomly divided in a 7:3 ratio. Broader findings and caveats from the paper: In cross-validation, a model built on a 13 V-J signature told ophthalmopathy apart from stable hyperthyroidism with approximately 90% sensitivity and approximately 81% specificity, and in testing the same model reached 80%/75%. Sample size was not statistically predetermined, and investigators were not blinded to group allocation. Blood samples also contained most of the expanded thyroid clonotypes (frequency above 0.001), which suggests that blood repertoires may reflect thyroid immune responses. In validation, progression to ophthalmopathy was predicted by the model with roughly 71% sensitivity and around 75% specificity, a median of approximately 6.5 months before onset.

The TCR beta CDR3 regions were amplified from RNA transcripts. The TCR CDR3 was subjected to a first round of RT-PCR using the HTBI primer set and the Qiagen OneStep RT-PCR kit. The libraries were constructed in a second round of multiplex PCR and then size-selected and purified. Sequencing of the libraries was done on an Illumina HiSeq2000 using paired-end 100 bp reads. In the authors' own workflow: SOAPnuke was used to process the raw data, removing reads that contained adapters or uncalled bases, had a mean Phred below 15, or lacked an exact match to the constant primer or identifier. High-quality paired reads were merged with COPE v1.2.5, and unique nucleotide sequences were defined as clonotypes. Clonotypes were aligned to IMGT TRBV, TRBD and TRBJ reference segments using MiTCR v1.1. The analysis was restricted to V-J combinations with a frequency above 0.0001, which together covered 99% to 99.2% of the repertoires. The TCS score was defined as F50 (clonal expansion) divided by E x V (chaos), with BLOSUM62-based TCRdist calculated between CDR3 peptides within each V-J. Welch's t-statistics and random forest reduced approximately 520 V-J features to 13, which were used in a naive Bayes classifier (R e1071). TCRdb cleaned the public reads at Q25 with fastp, built clones with MiXCR and kept in-frame beta chains. Identical CDR3 proteins give one entry, which carries the most common genes and DNA. These V and J calls originate from TCRdb's pipeline instead of the authors' own analysis. The sample contains more than 550,000 distinct CDR3 sequences, approximately 15% of them found a single time. Together, the top ten hold 15% of the sample.

This clonotype showed up many times. Its antigen is still unknown. No much larger clone exists at a distance of one base, and base qualities are not known. Stable Graves' hyperthyroidism was defined as the absence of progression to ophthalmopathy over 18 months of follow-up. Hyperthyroidism patients were newly diagnosed, had a disease duration of under 2 months, and were aged 18 to 65 years. Exclusion was applied to patients with uncontrolled infections, other autoimmune diseases, pregnancy or lactation. Diagnoses were based on clinical symptoms, serum thyroxine and TRAb, thyroid ultrasound and orbital computed tomography. PBMCs were separated from under 12 ml of fresh peripheral blood using Ficoll-Paque density gradient centrifugation. Trizol reagent was used to extract total RNA, and RNA quality was then checked on an Agilent 2100 Bioanalyzer. V loses 1 base, J loses 5 bases, and the germline ends lie 13 bases apart. Per the germline V gene, SGDLS is the CDR1 and YYNGEE is the CDR2. Spanning cysteine to phenylalanine, the CDR3 consists of 14 amino acids. The read is trimmed to its CDR3 DNA, 42 bases read in frame from base 1.

The sample consisted of blood. This TCR was recovered from a man aged 50-59 years with Graves' hyperthyroidism. The chain is encoded by TRBV9 joined to TRBJ2-7; TRBD2 is a possible D gene, resting on 5 matching bases. The nucleotides read TGTGCCAGCAGCGTACGGGGTTGGGATAACGAGCAGTACTTC. This is translated as CASSVRGWDNEQYF.